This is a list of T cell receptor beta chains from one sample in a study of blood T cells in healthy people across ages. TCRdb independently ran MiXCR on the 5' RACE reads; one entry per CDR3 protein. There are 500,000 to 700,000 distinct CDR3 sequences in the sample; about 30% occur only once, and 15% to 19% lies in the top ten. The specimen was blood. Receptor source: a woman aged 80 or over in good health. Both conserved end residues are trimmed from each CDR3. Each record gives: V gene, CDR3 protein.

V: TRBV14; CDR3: ASSLLGAGTGELF
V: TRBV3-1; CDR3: ASSPLQGAGYT
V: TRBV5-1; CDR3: ASSLAQQRLGEAF
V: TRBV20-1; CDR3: SAASAGGPYNEQF
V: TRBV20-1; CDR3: SAERSGTSPYEQY
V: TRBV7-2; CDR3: ASSFLLAESYEQY
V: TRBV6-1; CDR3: ASSEWGGFGETQY
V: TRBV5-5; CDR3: ASTQGHTYGYT
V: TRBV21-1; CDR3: ASSSSHEQY
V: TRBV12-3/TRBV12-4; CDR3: ASSSGVGGHSTDTQY
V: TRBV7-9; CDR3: ASSLGTGILNQPQH
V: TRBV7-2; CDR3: ASSLRTGITYEQY
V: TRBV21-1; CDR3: ASSKTGGGLTGAAQETQY
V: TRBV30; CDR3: AWSVRTGDGYT
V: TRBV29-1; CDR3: SVEEGGWNTEAF
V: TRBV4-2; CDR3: ASSQVGDGSYEQY
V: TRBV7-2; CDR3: ASSLYAGLTRNEQF